What follows are 6 T cell receptor beta chains derived from one specimen sequenced in a study of blood T cell repertoires in COVID-19. Here immunoSEQ multiplex PCR was the method, and the copy in TCRdb shows in-frame clones only, minus some. The sample has about 59,000 clones, around 81% seen once. Material: peripheral blood. The receptors were sampled from a woman aged 80 or over with active or convalescent COVID-19.

The chain couples TRBV7-2 to TRBJ2-1; TRBD2 agrees at 13 bases. The germline CDR1 and CDR2 sequences are SGHTA and FQGNSA. V dropped 1 base and J dropped 3; count of bases not matched to a gene: 3. The CDR3 runs to 17 residues. The CDR3 bases are TGTGCCAGCAGCTTAGGGGGGACTAGCGGGGTCTACAATGAGCAGTTCTTC. It yields the protein CASSLGGTSGVYNEQFF.

The chain combines TRBV9 with TRBJ1-5; possible D gene TRBD1, 6 bases. The CDR3 runs 15 residues. Germline CDR1 is SGDLS and CDR2 is YYNGEE. Trimming removed 0 bases at V and 3 bases at J, with 10 bases between. CDR3 residues: CASSVEPGVNQPQHF. CDR3 nucleotides: TGTGCCAGCAGCGTAGAGCCAGGGGTCAATCAGCCCCAGCATTTT. Variable domain in full (rest from reference TRBV9 and TRBJ1-5): DSGVTQTPKHLITATGQRVTLRCSPRSGDLSVYWYQQSLDQGLQFLIQYYNGEERAKGNILERFSAQQFPDLHSELNLSSLELGDSALYFCASSVEPGVNQPQHFGDGTRLSIL.

This clone appeared a single time. The V call is TRBV6-6, the J call TRBJ1-5, with TRBD1 as a possible D gene (5 bases). Germline loops: CDR1 MNHNY, CDR2 SVGAGI (reference sequence). V was clipped by 2 bases and J by 6 bases, with 14 bases between them. The CDR3 consists of 15 residues. This CDR3 reads CASSYEQGGGQPQHF. The CDR3 DNA sequence: TGTGCCAGCAGTTACGAGCAGGGAGGAGGTCAGCCCCAGCATTTT.

V and J are TRBV7-9 and TRBJ1-1; maybe TRBD1 (6 bases). The CDR3 contains 13 residues. Trimming took 3 bases from V and 3 from J, leaving 8 bases between them. The germline V gene has CDR1 SEHNR and CDR2 FQNEAQ (reference sequence). The CDR3, as DNA: TGTGCCAGCAGCTTCTCAGGGGACACTGAAGCTTTCTTT. This sequence encodes CASSFSGDTEAFF.

The genes are TRBV14 and TRBJ2-1, with TRBD2 matching over 14 bases. Per germline, CDR1 SGHDN and CDR2 FVKESK. J was trimmed by 8 bases and V by 4 bases; bases with no gene match: 13. The CDR3 has 18 residues. Here the CDR3 DNA reads TGTGCCAGCAGCCTCCTAACCCTCGGGACTAGCGGGGGTTATGAGCAGTTCTTC. Amino acid sequence: CASSLLTLGTSGGYEQFF.

Of note for this clone: At one end the junction does not follow the germline gene, possibly because of a read error. This chain links TRBV18 with TRBJ1-1; tentatively, D is TRBD1 (5 bases). The CDR3 covers 15 residues. Germline V lookup: CDR1 KGHSH, CDR2 LQKENI. The CDR3 here is CASSPPRGLRTEAFF. The CDR3 nucleotides read TGTGCCAGCTCGCCACCTCGGGGGTTAAGGACTGAAGCTTTCTTT.